A selection of T cell receptor beta chains follows, all from one sample in a study of control samples from healthy donors and cancer patients. Sequencing was performed with immunoSEQ multiplex PCR; in TCRdb, only in-frame clones are kept and a portion is missing. The sample carries about 190,000 clones, 90% to 95% recorded once. The source material was blood. These receptors were taken from a man younger than 45 in good health. Each CDR3 is given with its conserved first and last residue.

v_gene: TRBV10-2; j_gene: TRBJ2-7; CDR3aa: CASSESTSGGNEQYF
v_gene: TRBV3-1/TRBV3-2; j_gene: TRBJ1-6; CDR3aa: CASSQVGGHRGSPLHF
v_gene: TRBV27; j_gene: TRBJ1-3; CDR3aa: CASSQSPRTGLYSGNTIYF
v_gene: TRBV13; j_gene: TRBJ2-7; CDR3aa: CASSPQRRYEQYF
v_gene: TRBV19; j_gene: TRBJ2-7; CDR3aa: CASSSPQGLSSYEQYF
v_gene: TRBV11-3; j_gene: TRBJ2-7; CDR3aa: CASSLHRGSYEQYF
v_gene: TRBV6-5; j_gene: TRBJ2-3; CDR3aa: CASSYSGENTDTQYF
v_gene: TRBV4-2; j_gene: TRBJ2-7; CDR3aa: CASSQGDRGNEQYF
v_gene: TRBV29-1; j_gene: TRBJ2-7; CDR3aa: CSVVPQGTDEQYF
v_gene: TRBV19; j_gene: TRBJ2-2; CDR3aa: CASSIDRARLTGELFF
v_gene: TRBV19; j_gene: TRBJ1-2; CDR3aa: CASSIDVRAANYGYTF
v_gene: TRBV6-5; j_gene: TRBJ1-1; CDR3aa: CASREGSFNTEAFF
v_gene: TRBV5-1; j_gene: TRBJ2-3; CDR3aa: CASSLNVQGRSTDTQYF
v_gene: TRBV5-5; j_gene: TRBJ1-1; CDR3aa: CASSGDPTSNTEAFF
v_gene: TRBV7-7; j_gene: TRBJ2-1; CDR3aa: CASSPGQGLYNEQFF
v_gene: TRBV7-9; j_gene: TRBJ2-1; CDR3aa: CASSSRDRESNEQFF
v_gene: TRBV6-2/TRBV6-3; j_gene: TRBJ2-2; CDR3aa: CASNPTGAGTGELFF
v_gene: TRBV30; j_gene: TRBJ2-7; CDR3aa: CAWSVRGGHEQYF
v_gene: TRBV30; j_gene: TRBJ2-3; CDR3aa: CAWSVLAGSTDTQYF
v_gene: TRBV11-2; j_gene: TRBJ2-3; CDR3aa: CASSFPLLAGGGNTDTQYF
v_gene: TRBV3-1/TRBV3-2; j_gene: TRBJ1-6; CDR3aa: CASSQVVGASPLHF
v_gene: TRBV30; j_gene: TRBJ1-1; CDR3aa: CAWSRGGAWDTEAFF
v_gene: TRBV20-1; j_gene: TRBJ1-2; CDR3aa: CSASGTGSARGGYTF
v_gene: TRBV24-1; j_gene: TRBJ2-3; CDR3aa: CATTDPRDQTDTQYF
v_gene: TRBV4-1; j_gene: TRBJ2-2; CDR3aa: CASSDIRAGELFF
v_gene: TRBV12-5; j_gene: TRBJ2-3; CDR3aa: CASGLISGTYTDTQYF
v_gene: TRBV5-1; j_gene: TRBJ2-1; CDR3aa: CASSLGTGVYNEQFF
v_gene: TRBV7-2; j_gene: TRBJ2-1; CDR3aa: CASSLGGASAYSEQFF
v_gene: TRBV27; j_gene: TRBJ1-6; CDR3aa: CASSFVNSPLHF
v_gene: TRBV6-1; j_gene: TRBJ2-1; CDR3aa: CASSDYPGNTYNEQFF
v_gene: TRBV5-1; j_gene: TRBJ1-6; CDR3aa: CASSLGTGVDSPLHF
v_gene: TRBV15; j_gene: TRBJ1-5; CDR3aa: CATSRDPSDGGEFFGNQPQHF
v_gene: TRBV4-2; j_gene: TRBJ2-7; CDR3aa: CASSQRTSGTSRSYEQYF
v_gene: TRBV19; j_gene: TRBJ1-1; CDR3aa: CASSFSGPRATEAFF
v_gene: TRBV5-8; j_gene: TRBJ2-6; CDR3aa: CASRVRGTGASGANVLTF
v_gene: TRBV19; j_gene: TRBJ1-4; CDR3aa: CASSTAAGTGNPSREKLFF
v_gene: TRBV7-2; j_gene: TRBJ2-2; CDR3aa: CASSSPGTANTGELFF
v_gene: TRBV6-5; j_gene: TRBJ2-5; CDR3aa: CASTRNQETQYF
v_gene: TRBV6-5; j_gene: TRBJ1-2; CDR3aa: CASWGGEGGYTF
v_gene: TRBV14; j_gene: TRBJ2-3; CDR3aa: CASSHWTGGVSAQYF
v_gene: TRBV7-8; j_gene: TRBJ2-1; CDR3aa: CASSPLAGGTGEQFF
v_gene: TRBV5-1; j_gene: TRBJ2-3; CDR3aa: CASSPASVLAGRGDTQYF
v_gene: TRBV30; j_gene: TRBJ1-6; CDR3aa: CAWSSGRYNSPLHF
v_gene: TRBV3-1/TRBV3-2; j_gene: TRBJ1-4; CDR3aa: CASSHRGPNEKLFF
v_gene: TRBV2; j_gene: TRBJ2-7; CDR3aa: CASRTGESYEQYF
v_gene: TRBV7-8; j_gene: TRBJ1-5; CDR3aa: CASSLEGSGINQPQHF
v_gene: TRBV27; j_gene: TRBJ2-5; CDR3aa: CASWTGVGAQYF
v_gene: TRBV14; j_gene: TRBJ2-7; CDR3aa: CASSQVTGGPYEQYF
v_gene: TRBV5-1; j_gene: TRBJ2-3; CDR3aa: CASSPAMTATDTQYF
v_gene: TRBV10-3; j_gene: TRBJ1-4; CDR3aa: CAISEPAATNEKLFF